Each of the 27 T cell receptor beta chains below was sequenced from the same sample in a study of T cell repertoires in cytomegalovirus infection. One entry per CDR3 protein results from TCRdb running MiXCR on the reads. The table records roughly 600,000 distinct CDR3 sequences, approximately 24% of them present only once. Sequencing input: CD8+ T cells from PBMCs. The receptor set was obtained from a human donor in good health (CMV status not recorded). Some clones in this sample may be carry-over from other donors' samples.

This chain uses TRBV11-2 with TRBJ2-7, with 8 bases that match TRBD2. The CDR3 runs to 14 residues. V gave up 0 bases and J gave up 3 bases; unmatched junction bases: 1. Looked up from germline, CDR1 is SGHAT and CDR2 is FQNNGV. The CDR3 DNA is TGTGCCAGCAGCTTAGAAGCGGGGGACTACGAGCAGTACTTC. Its translation is CASSLEAGDYEQYF.

The chain couples TRBV6-6 to TRBJ2-3; 7 positions agree with TRBD1. The CDR3 is 14 amino acids. The V gene end was trimmed by 4 bases and the J gene end by 2 bases; junction bases not matched to a gene: 3. From germline, CDR1 is MNHNY and CDR2 SVGAGI (reference sequence). The CDR3: CASSWTGNTDTQYF. CDR3 DNA: TGTGCCAGCAGTTGGACAGGAAACACAGATACGCAGTATTTT.

The chain joins TRBV6-2 or TRBV6-3 to TRBJ2-1; 10 bases are a match to TRBD2. Germline assignment: CDR1 MNHEY and CDR2 SVGEGT. CDR3 length: 14 residues. V trimming: 7 bases; J trimming: 6 bases; junction bases outside the gene matches: 6. CDR3 nucleotides: TGTGCCAGCAAAAAGCGGGGGGGAGGCAATGAGCAGTTCTTC. Amino acids: CASKKRGGGNEQFF.

There are a few counts of this clonotype. The chain links TRBV19 to TRBJ1-1; 10 positions agree with TRBD1. The ends lost 8 bases at V and 3 bases at J; junction bases unmatched: 6. The CDR3 runs 14 residues. The germline gives CDR1 LNHDA, CDR2 SQIVND (reference sequence). CDR3 sequence reads: CASAPGQGYTEAFF. CDR3 sequence (DNA): TGTGCCAGTGCTCCGGGACAGGGGTACACTGAAGCTTTCTTT. The whole variable domain, filled in from reference TRBV19 and TRBJ1-1, reads DGGITQSPKYLFRKEGQNVTLSCEQNLNHDAMYWYRQDPGQGLRLIYYSQIVNDFQKGDIAEGYSVSREKKESFPLTVTSAQKNPTAFYLCASAPGQGYTEAFFGQGTRLTVV.

The chain combines TRBV27 with TRBJ1-4; D is unresolved. The length of the CDR3 is 13 residues. Germline CDR1 is MNHEY and CDR2 is SMNVEV (reference sequence). Trimming took 6 bases from V and 8 from J, leaving 13 bases between them. The CDR3 loop is CASSPGFWEKLFF. CDR3 sequence (DNA): TGTGCCAGCAGCCCGGGCTTTTGGGAAAAACTGTTTTTT.

This clonotype was seen a handful of times. V and J are TRBV6-2 or TRBV6-3 and TRBJ1-6, with unresolved D. Trimming cost V 2 bases and J 13 bases, with 9 bases left between them. Germline V lookup: CDR1 MNHEY, CDR2 SVGEGT. The CDR3 sequence is 12 residues long. CDR3 DNA sequence: TGTGCCAGCAGTTACGGCCGGGATCCCCTCCACTTT. As protein: CASSYGRDPLHF.

This chain uses TRBV28 with TRBJ2-1; TRBD2 agrees at 8 bases. The germline gives CDR1 MDHEN, CDR2 SYDVKM. The ends lost 3 bases at V and 4 bases at J; junction bases unmatched: 11. The CDR3 has 17 residues. In DNA, the CDR3 is TGTGCCAGCAGTTTCCAAACACTAGCGGCCTATTACAATGAGCAGTTCTTC. This translates into CASSFQTLAAYYNEQFF. The variable domain in full, completed from reference TRBV28 and TRBJ2-1, reads DVKVTQSSRYLVKRTGEKVFLECVQDMDHENMFWYRQDPGLGLRLIYFSYDVKMKEKGDIPEGYSVSREKKERFSLILESASTNQTSMYLCASSFQTLAAYYNEQFFGPGTRLTVL.

In this sample, this clonotype turned up a few times. The gene calls are TRBV20-1 and TRBJ1-2; a possible D gene is TRBD1 (6 bases). Deletions cut 0 bases from V and 4 bases from J, with 12 bases between. Germline V gives CDR1 DFQATT, CDR2 SNEGSKA (reference sequence). This CDR3 is 14 amino acids long. CDR3 nucleotides: TGCAGTGCTAGAGACAGGGGTCATAGCTATGGCTACACCTTC. Translation: CSARDRGHSYGYTF.

The chain employs TRBV2 and TRBJ2-2; possibly TRBD1 for D (6 bases). V dropped 6 bases and J dropped 0 bases, with 14 bases sitting between them. The CDR3 has 16 residues. Germline V CDR1 and CDR2: SNHLY, FYNNEI. CDR3 bases: TGTGCCAGCAGCCAAAGGGGGACATCGAACACCGGGGAGCTGTTTTTT. The encoded protein is CASSQRGTSNTGELFF.

The V gene is TRBV20-1, the J gene TRBJ1-2; TRBD1 aligns across 10 bases. Trimming cost V 3 bases and J 1 base; bases outside gene matches: 11. The germline CDR1 and CDR2 sequences are DFQATT and SNEGSKA (reference sequence). The CDR3 runs to 17 residues. The CDR3 spells CSARGTGAPALNYGYTF. The CDR3 coding sequence is TGCAGTGCTAGGGGGACAGGGGCTCCAGCACTTAACTATGGCTACACCTTC.

The V gene is TRBV13, the J gene TRBJ2-7; weak D call: TRBD1 (6 bases). With 4 bases removed from V and 4 bases from J, the gap between germline ends came to 17 bases. The CDR3 contains 15 residues. Germline V gene lookup returns CDR1 PRHDT and CDR2 FYEKMQ (reference sequence). The CDR3 here is CASSSRQVEGYEQYF. Written as DNA, the CDR3 is TGTGCCAGCAGCTCCCGACAGGTCGAGGGGTACGAGCAGTACTTC.

This clonotype was counted a few times. This rearrangement joins TRBV14 to TRBJ1-2; D unresolved. Trimming took 0 bases from V and 3 from J, leaving 5 bases between them. The CDR3 sequence is 13 residues long. Germline CDR1 reads SGHDN; CDR2 reads FVKESK. CDR3 nucleotides: TGTGCCAGCAGCCAAGATCGGTACTATGGCTACACCTTC. This gives the protein CASSQDRYYGYTF.

J is TRBJ2-3 and V is TRBV4-2; D gene ambiguous. The length of the CDR3 is 15 residues. Trimming stripped 2 bases from V and 2 bases from J, with 11 bases between. Per germline, CDR1 LGHNA and CDR2 YNFKEQ. The CDR3 is CASSQYLAHTDTQYF. CDR3 nucleotide sequence: TGTGCCAGCAGCCAATATCTGGCCCACACAGATACGCAGTATTTT.

The table lists this clonotype with a few counts. V is TRBV6-2 or TRBV6-3 and J is TRBJ2-7; tentatively, D is TRBD2 (5 bases). This CDR3 contains 14 residues. V gave up 2 bases and J gave up 10 bases, with 18 bases separating them. Germline CDR1 is MNHEY and CDR2 is SVGEGT. The CDR3 loop is CASSYPGEGGYQYV. In nucleotides, the CDR3 is TGTGCCAGCAGTTACCCAGGAGAGGGCGGTTACCAGTACGTC.

This chain connects TRBV2 to TRBJ1-5; the D is unclear. The CDR3 runs to 13 residues. Trimming pared 9 bases from V and 4 bases from J, leaving 13 bases between. Germline CDR1 reads SNHLY; CDR2 reads FYNNEI. CDR3 residues: CARSDGRNQPQHF. CDR3 nucleotides: TGTGCCAGATCGGATGGCAGGAATCAGCCCCAGCATTTT.

This chain uses TRBV9 with TRBJ2-3; 12 nucleotides line up with TRBD2. Trimming took 2 bases from V and 2 from J; bases not matched to a gene: 6. Germline V lookup: CDR1 SGDLS, CDR2 YYNGEE. The CDR3 sequence is 17 residues long. This CDR3 is CASSVQGLAGSTDTQYF. CDR3 nucleotide sequence: TGTGCCAGCAGCGTGCAGGGACTAGCGGGCTCCACAGATACGCAGTATTTT.

This clonotype was seen repeatedly, ten times or more. This chain connects TRBV2 to TRBJ2-5; tentative D call: TRBD1 (5 bases). The V and J ends lost 4 bases and 5 bases respectively, with 11 bases between them. The CDR3 has 13 residues. Per germline, CDR1 SNHLY and CDR2 FYNNEI. The CDR3 DNA follows: TGTGCCAGCAGTGGGACACAATGGGAGACCCAGTACTTC. Its translation is CASSGTQWETQYF.

This clonotype occurred a few times. The J gene is TRBJ2-3, the V gene TRBV9; either TRBD1 or TRBD2 may fit D (5 bases each). The CDR3 is 18 amino acids. Trimming left V 1 base short and J 6 bases short, with 24 bases between. CDR1 is SGDLS, CDR2 YYNGEE, per germline. The CDR3 DNA reads TGTGCCAGCAGCGTAAGCCCCCTGAACCGGGACCTACTCGATACGCAGTATTTT. Its translation is CASSVSPLNRDLLDTQYF.

Concerning this clonotype: This is likely a read error, given that the CDR3 carries no conserved phenylalanine or tryptophan at its end. The chain carries TRBV7-4 and TRBJ1-1; D might be TRBD1 (6 bases). V lost 1 base to trimming and J lost 6 bases, with 12 bases between them. The CDR3 is 14 residues long. Germline-derived CDR1 and CDR2 are SGHVT and SQSDAQ. CDR3 nucleotide sequence: TGTGCCAGCAGCTTAGTCGGACAGCTCCCTGAAGCTTTCTCT. It yields the protein CASSLVGQLPEAFS.

The V and J genes are TRBV29-1 and TRBJ1-2, with unresolved D. CDR3 length equals 11 residues. CDR1 is SQVTM, CDR2 ANQGSEA, per germline. V gave up 7 bases and J gave up 5 bases, with 11 bases separating them. The CDR3 coding sequence is TGCAGCGGCCTGACCGAGTATGGCTACACCTTC. Encoded protein: CSGLTEYGYTF.

This clonotype showed up just once. The DNA for the CDR3 is TGTGCCAGCAGGGAGGGGGTCGGAATTTCACCCCTCCACTTT. Translating gives CASREGVGISPLHF. The chain links TRBV13 to TRBJ1-6; maybe TRBD1 (6 bases). With 6 bases removed from V and 9 bases from J, the gap between germline ends came to 15 bases. The CDR3 extends over 14 amino acids. Germline V lookup: CDR1 PRHDT, CDR2 FYEKMQ (reference sequence).

This clonotype showed up just a few times. A much larger clone lies one base from this, so it may be a read error. The chain carries TRBV7-6 and TRBJ2-3, with unresolved D. There are 13 residues in the CDR3. The ends were cut back, 2 bases at V and 2 bases at J, with 5 bases in the middle. Germline assignment: CDR1 SGHVS and CDR2 FNYEAQ. The CDR3 here is CASSLSDTDTQYF. CDR3 in DNA: TGTGCCAGCAGCTTATCTGACACAGATACGCAGTATTTT.

Ten or more counts support this clonotype. The chain employs TRBV28 and TRBJ2-1; 11 bases are shared with TRBD2. The CDR3 runs 18 residues. V was pared by 8 bases and J by 0 bases, with 12 bases of the junction left unmatched. Germline assignment: CDR1 MDHEN and CDR2 SYDVKM. CDR3 in amino acids: CASRTGLADQSSYNEQFF. The CDR3 region has the DNA TGTGCCAGCCGGACGGGACTAGCGGACCAGAGCTCCTACAATGAGCAGTTCTTC.

In its sample, this clonotype was seen many times. The chain carries TRBV12-3 or TRBV12-4 and TRBJ2-4; TRBD1 or TRBD2 may be the D gene (6 bases each). The CDR3 has 12 amino acids. The V end lost 9 bases, the J end lost 7 bases, and 13 bases lay between the germline ends. Here the CDR3 DNA reads TGTGCCAGTACCACAGGGAGGAACATTCAGTACTTC. It encodes CASTTGRNIQYF.

The V gene is TRBV12-3 or TRBV12-4, the J gene TRBJ2-1; tentative D call: TRBD2 (5 bases). V was cut by 6 bases and J by 4 bases, with 13 bases left in between. This CDR3 has 14 residues. Here the CDR3 reads CASSPLDWYNEQFF. DNA for the CDR3: TGTGCCAGCAGCCCCCTGGACTGGTACAATGAGCAGTTCTTC.

In this sample, this clonotype turned up many times. The chain combines TRBV7-6 with TRBJ2-1, with a tentative D call TRBD1 (6 bases). The CDR3 runs 13 residues. Per the germline V gene, CDR1 is SGHVS and CDR2 is FNYEAQ. V dropped 4 bases and J dropped 4 bases, with 8 bases sitting between them. This chain's CDR3 is CASSSGQYNEQFF. In DNA, the CDR3 is TGTGCCAGCAGCTCAGGACAGTACAATGAGCAGTTCTTC. The full variable domain, its missing parts supplied by reference TRBV7-6 and TRBJ2-1, is GAGVSQSPRYKVTKRGQDVALRCDPISGHVSLYWYRQALGQGPEFLTYFNYEAQQDKSGLPNDRFSAERPEGSISTLTIQRTEQRDSAMYRCASSSGQYNEQFFGPGTRLTVL.

This clonotype came up many times. The J gene is TRBJ2-7, the V gene TRBV7-8; maybe TRBD1 (6 bases). The germline V gene encodes CDR1 SGHVS and CDR2 FQNEAQ. Trimming stripped 5 bases from V and 2 bases from J, with 10 bases between. The CDR3 totals 13 residues. The DNA of the CDR3 is TGTGCCAGCAGCACGGACAGCCCCTACGAGCAGTACTTC. It is translated as CASSTDSPYEQYF.